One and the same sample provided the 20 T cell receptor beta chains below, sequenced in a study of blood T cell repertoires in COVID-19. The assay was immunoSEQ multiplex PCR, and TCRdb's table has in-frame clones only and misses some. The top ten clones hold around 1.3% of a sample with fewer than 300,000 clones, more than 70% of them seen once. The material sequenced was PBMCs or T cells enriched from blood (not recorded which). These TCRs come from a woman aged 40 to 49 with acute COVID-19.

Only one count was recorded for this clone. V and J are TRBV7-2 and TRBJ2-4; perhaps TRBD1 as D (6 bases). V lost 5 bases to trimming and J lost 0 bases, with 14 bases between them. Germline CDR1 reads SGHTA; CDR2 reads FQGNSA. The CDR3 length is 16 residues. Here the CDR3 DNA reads TGTGCCAGCAGCCCCCTGACAGGTTTAGCCAAAAACATTCAGTACTTC. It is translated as CASSPLTGLAKNIQYF.

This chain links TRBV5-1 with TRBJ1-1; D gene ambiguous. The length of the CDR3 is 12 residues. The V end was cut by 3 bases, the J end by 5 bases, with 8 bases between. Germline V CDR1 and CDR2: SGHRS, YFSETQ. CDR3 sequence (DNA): TGCGCCAGCAGCTGGACTGGAACTGAAGCTTTCTTT. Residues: CASSWTGTEAFF.

The CDR3 spells CASSPQYWSSSGNTIYF. CDR3 sequence (DNA): TGTGCCAGCTCACCACAATACTGGTCGTCCTCTGGAAACACCATATATTTT. The J gene is TRBJ1-3, the V gene TRBV18; D gene ambiguous. Trimming left V 1 base short and J 0 bases short, with 13 bases between. This CDR3 region has 17 residues. CDR1 is KGHSH and CDR2 is LQKENI in the germline V gene.

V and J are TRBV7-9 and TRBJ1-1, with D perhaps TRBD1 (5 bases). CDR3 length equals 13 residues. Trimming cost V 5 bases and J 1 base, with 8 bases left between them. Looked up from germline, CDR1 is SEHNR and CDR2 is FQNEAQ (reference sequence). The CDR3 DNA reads TGTGCCAGCAGCCGAGGACAGAACACTGAAGCTTTCTTT. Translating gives CASSRGQNTEAFF.

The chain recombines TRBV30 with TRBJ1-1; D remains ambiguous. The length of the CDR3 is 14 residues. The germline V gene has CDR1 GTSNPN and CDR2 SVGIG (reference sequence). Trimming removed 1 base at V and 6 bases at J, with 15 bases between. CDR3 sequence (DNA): TGTGCCTGGAGTGGGATAATCGTCAGCGCTGAAGCTTTCTTT. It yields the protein CAWSGIIVSAEAFF.

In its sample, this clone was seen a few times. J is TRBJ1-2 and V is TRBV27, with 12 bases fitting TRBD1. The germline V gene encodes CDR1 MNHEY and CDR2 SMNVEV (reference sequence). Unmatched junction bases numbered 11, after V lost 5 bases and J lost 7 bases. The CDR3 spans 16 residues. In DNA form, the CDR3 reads TGTGCCAGCAGTCTAGCCGGGACAGGGGGCTCAGGTGGCTACACCTTC. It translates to CASSLAGTGGSGGYTF.

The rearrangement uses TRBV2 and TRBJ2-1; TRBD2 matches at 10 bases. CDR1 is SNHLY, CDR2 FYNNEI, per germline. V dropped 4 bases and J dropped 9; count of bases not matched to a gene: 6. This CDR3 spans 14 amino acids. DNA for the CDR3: TGTGCCAGCAGTGGTCTAGCGGGAGAGGGTGAGCAGTTCTTC. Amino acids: CASSGLAGEGEQFF.

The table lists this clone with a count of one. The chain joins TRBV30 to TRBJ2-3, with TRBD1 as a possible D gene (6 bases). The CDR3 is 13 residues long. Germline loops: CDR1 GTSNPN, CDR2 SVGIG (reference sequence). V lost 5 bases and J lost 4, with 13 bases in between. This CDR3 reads CAWALRQADTQYF. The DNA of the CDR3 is TGTGCCTGGGCCCTACGACAGGCAGATACGCAGTATTTT.

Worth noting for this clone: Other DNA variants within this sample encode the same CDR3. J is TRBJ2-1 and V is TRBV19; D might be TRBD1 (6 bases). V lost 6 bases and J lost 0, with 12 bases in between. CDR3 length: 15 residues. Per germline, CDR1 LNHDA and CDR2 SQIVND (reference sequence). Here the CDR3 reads CASSLDRNSYNEQFF. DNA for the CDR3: TGTGCCAGTAGCCTGGACAGAAACTCCTACAATGAGCAGTTCTTC. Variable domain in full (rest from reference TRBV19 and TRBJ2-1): DGGITQSPKYLFRKEGQNVTLSCEQNLNHDAMYWYRQDPGQGLRLIYYSQIVNDFQKGDIAEGYSVSREKKESFPLTVTSAQKNPTAFYLCASSLDRNSYNEQFFGPGTRLTVL.

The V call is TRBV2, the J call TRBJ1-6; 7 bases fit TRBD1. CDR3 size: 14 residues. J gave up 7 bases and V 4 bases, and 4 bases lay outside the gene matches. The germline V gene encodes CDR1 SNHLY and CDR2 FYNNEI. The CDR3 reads CASSGQGENSPLHF. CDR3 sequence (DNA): TGTGCCAGCAGTGGACAGGGTGAAAATTCACCCCTCCACTTT.

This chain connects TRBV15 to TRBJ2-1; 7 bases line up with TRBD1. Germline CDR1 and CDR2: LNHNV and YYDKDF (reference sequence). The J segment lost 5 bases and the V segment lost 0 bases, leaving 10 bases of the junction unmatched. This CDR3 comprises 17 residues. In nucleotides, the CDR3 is TGTGCCACCAGCAGAGACGGACCGGGACAGAGGGACAATGAGCAGTTCTTC. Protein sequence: CATSRDGPGQRDNEQFF.

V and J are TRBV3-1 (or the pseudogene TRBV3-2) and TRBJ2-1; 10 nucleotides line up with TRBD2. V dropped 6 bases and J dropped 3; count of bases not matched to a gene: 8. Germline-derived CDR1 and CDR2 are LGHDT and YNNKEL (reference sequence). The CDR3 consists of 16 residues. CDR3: CASSRGTSARYNEQFF. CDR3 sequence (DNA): TGTGCCAGCAGTCGAGGGACTAGCGCCCGCTACAATGAGCAGTTCTTC.

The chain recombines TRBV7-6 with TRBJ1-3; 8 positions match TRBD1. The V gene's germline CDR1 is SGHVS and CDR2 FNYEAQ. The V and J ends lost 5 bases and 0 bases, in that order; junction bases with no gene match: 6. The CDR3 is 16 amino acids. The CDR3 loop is CASSANRGDSGNTIYF. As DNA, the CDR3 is TGTGCCAGCAGCGCTAACAGGGGGGACTCTGGAAACACCATATATTTT.

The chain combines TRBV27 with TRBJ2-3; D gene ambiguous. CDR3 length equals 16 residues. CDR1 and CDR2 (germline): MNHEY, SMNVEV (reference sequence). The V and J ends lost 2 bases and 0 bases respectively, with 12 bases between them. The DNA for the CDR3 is TGTGCCAGCAGTTTAGCCCAGACTTCTAGCACAGATACGCAGTATTTT. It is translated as CASSLAQTSSTDTQYF.

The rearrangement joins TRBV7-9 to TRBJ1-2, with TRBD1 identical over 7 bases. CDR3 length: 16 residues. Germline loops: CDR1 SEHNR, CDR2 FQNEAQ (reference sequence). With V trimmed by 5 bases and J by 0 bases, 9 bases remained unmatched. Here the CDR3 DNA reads TGTGCCAGCAGCCCCATAAAGGGGGCCCCTAACTATGGCTACACCTTC. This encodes CASSPIKGAPNYGYTF.

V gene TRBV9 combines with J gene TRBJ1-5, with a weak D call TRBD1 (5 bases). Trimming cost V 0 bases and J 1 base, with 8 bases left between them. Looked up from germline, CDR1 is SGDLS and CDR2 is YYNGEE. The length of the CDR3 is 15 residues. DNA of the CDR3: TGTGCCAGCAGCGTAGCCGGGGGAAGCAATCAGCCCCAGCATTTT. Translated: CASSVAGGSNQPQHF.

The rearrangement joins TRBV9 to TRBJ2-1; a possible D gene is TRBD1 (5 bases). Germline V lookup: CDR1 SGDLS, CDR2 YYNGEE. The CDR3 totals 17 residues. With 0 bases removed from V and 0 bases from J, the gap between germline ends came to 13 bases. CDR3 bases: TGTGCCAGCAGCGTAGGGGGCAGGGCGAGCTCCTACAATGAGCAGTTCTTC. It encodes CASSVGGRASSYNEQFF.

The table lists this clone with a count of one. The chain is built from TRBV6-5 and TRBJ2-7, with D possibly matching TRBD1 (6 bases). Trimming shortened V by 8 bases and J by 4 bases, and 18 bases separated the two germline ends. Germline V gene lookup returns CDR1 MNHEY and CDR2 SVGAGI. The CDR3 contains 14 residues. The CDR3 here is CASRRQADTYEQYF. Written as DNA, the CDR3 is TGTGCCAGCCGACGACAGGCGGATACATACGAGCAGTACTTC.

The CDR3 spells CASSRRNGGELFF. As DNA, the CDR3 is TGTGCCAGTAGTCGGCGGAACGGCGGGGAGCTGTTTTTT. The chain joins TRBV19 to TRBJ2-2, with D unresolved. V was pared by 5 bases and J by 7 bases, with 11 bases between. CDR1 and CDR2 from the germline V gene are LNHDA and SQIVND (reference sequence). The CDR3 is 13 residues long.

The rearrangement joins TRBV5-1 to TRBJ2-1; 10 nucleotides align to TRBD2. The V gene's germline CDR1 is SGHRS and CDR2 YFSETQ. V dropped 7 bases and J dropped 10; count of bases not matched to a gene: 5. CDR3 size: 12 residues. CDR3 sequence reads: CASGTSESEQFF. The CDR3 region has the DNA TGCGCCAGCGGGACTAGCGAAAGCGAGCAGTTCTTC.